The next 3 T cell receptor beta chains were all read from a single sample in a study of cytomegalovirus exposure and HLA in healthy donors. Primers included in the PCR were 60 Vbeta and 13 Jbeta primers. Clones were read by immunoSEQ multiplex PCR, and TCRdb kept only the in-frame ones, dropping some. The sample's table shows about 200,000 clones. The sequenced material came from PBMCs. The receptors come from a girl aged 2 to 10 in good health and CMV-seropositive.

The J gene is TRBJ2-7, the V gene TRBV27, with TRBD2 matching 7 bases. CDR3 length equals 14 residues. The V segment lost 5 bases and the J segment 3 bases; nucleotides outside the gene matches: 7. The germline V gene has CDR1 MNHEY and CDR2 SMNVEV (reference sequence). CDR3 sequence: CASSKTGTNYEQYF. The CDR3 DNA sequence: TGTGCCAGCAGTAAAACCGGGACTAACTACGAGCAGTACTTC.

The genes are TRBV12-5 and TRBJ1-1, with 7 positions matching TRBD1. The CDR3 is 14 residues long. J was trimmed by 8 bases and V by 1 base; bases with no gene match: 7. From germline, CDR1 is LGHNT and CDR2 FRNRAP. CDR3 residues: CASGLGVPGQEAFF. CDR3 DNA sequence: TGTGCTAGTGGTTTGGGAGTTCCGGGACAGGAAGCTTTCTTT.

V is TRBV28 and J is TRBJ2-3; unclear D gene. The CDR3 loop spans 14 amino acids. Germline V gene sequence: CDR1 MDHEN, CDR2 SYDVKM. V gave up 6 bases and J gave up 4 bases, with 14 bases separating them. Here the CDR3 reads CASRPMNLADTQYF. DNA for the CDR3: TGTGCCAGCAGACCTATGAATTTAGCAGATACGCAGTATTTT. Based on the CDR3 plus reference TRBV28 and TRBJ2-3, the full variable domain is DVKVTQSSRYLVKRTGEKVFLECVQDMDHENMFWYRQDPGLGLRLIYFSYDVKMKEKGDIPEGYSVSREKKERFSLILESASTNQTSMYLCASRPMNLADTQYFGPGTRLTVL.